This TCR beta chain originates from a study of vaccination and CD4 T cells after COVID-19. An Oncomine TCR Beta short-read assay was used to sequence the DNA from cultured CD4+ T cells. Researchers extracted genomic DNA from CD4+ T cells that had been cultured. In TCRdb, the PCR reads were re-called with MiXCR into one record per CDR3 protein. The sample lists fewer than 9,000 distinct CDR3 sequences, approximately 74% occurring once. After removal of 8 bases from V and 3 bases from J, the junction contained 7 bases not matched to a gene. The germline gives CDR1 MNHEY, CDR2 SVGEGT. This CDR3 is 16 amino acids long. Treatment described: roughly ten-day PBMC culture with coronavirus spike peptide pools or control peptides (ViraFEST assay). Wells contained 1.5 million to 2.5 million PBMCs each, and these were cultured with roughly 11 IU/ml IL-2 and approximately 9.5 ug/ml peptide pools. Concerning this clonotype itself: What it binds is unknown.

The sequencing input was CD4+ T cells from blood, cultured in vitro. The clonotype originates from a human donor who had recovered from COVID-19. The chain uses TRBV6-2 or TRBV6-3 and TRBJ2-1, with 13 nucleotides matching TRBD2. CDR3 in amino acids: CASGGLAGAHYNEQFF. The CDR3 DNA reads TGTGCCAGCGGCGGACTAGCGGGAGCTCACTACAATGAGCAGTTCTTC.